This T cell receptor beta chain was obtained from a study of regulatory T cells in long-lasting Graves disease. To make TCR beta libraries, researchers used iRepertoire HTBI primers and Arm-PCR of CDR3 regions. TCRdb reanalysed the multiplex PCR reads using MiXCR and keeps one entry per CDR3 protein. The sample comprises 240,000 or so distinct CDR3 sequences, about 19% of which are singletons, and about 15% rests with the top ten. Specified time point: newly diagnosed GD, antithyroid drugs for less than 3 months. After RNA was extracted from PBMCs, the TCR library was made from it. This clonotype was sampled from a female donor with Graves disease. The sample consisted of peripheral blood mononuclear cells (PBMCs), taken at new diagnosis, from a patient treated with antithyroid drugs.

CDR3 sequence (DNA): TGTGCCAGTAGCGGACAGGGGCTCACTGAAGCTTTCTTT. It specifies CASSGQGLTEAFF. J is TRBJ1-1 and V is TRBV11-2, with 9 bases matching TRBD1. Per the germline V gene, CDR1 is SGHAT and CDR2 is FQNNGV. J lost 4 bases, V lost 9 bases, and 6 bases had no gene match. CDR3 length: 13 amino acids.